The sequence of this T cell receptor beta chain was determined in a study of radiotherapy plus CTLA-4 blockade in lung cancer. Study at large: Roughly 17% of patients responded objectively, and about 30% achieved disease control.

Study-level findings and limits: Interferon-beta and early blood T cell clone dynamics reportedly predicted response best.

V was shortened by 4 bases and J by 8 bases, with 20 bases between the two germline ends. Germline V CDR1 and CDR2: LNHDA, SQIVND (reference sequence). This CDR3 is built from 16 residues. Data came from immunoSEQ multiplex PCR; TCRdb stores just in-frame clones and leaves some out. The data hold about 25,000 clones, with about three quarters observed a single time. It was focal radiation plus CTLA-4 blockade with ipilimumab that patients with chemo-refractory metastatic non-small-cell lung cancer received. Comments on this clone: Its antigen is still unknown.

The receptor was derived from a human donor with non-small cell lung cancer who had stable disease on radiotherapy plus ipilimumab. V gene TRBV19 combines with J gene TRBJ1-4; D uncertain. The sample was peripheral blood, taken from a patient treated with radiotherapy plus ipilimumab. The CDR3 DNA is TGTGCCAGTAGTACCGGGCCACTCCGCAGGAAGGAAAAACTGTTTTTT. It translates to CASSTGPLRRKEKLFF. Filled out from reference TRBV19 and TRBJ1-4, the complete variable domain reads DGGITQSPKYLFRKEGQNVTLSCEQNLNHDAMYWYRQDPGQGLRLIYYSQIVNDFQKGDIAEGYSVSREKKESFPLTVTSAQKNPTAFYLCASSTGPLRRKEKLFFGSGTQLSVL.